Included here is one TCR beta chain sequence, with context. A multiplex PCR was run with 60 Vbeta primers and 13 Jbeta primers. This table comes from immunoSEQ multiplex PCR, and its TCRdb copy is limited to in-frame clones, with some not included. The sample lists roughly 140,000 clones, roughly four fifths occurring once. This specimen belongs to a study of cytomegalovirus exposure and HLA in healthy donors. The germline CDR1 and CDR2 sequences are SGHTS and YDEGEE. The CDR3 spans 13 residues. Trimming cost V 6 bases and J 2 bases, with 11 bases left between them. The sequencing sample was made of PBMCs. This chain connects TRBV5-8 to TRBJ2-5; D is perhaps TRBD2 (6 bases). This receptor was obtained from a young man in good health and CMV-seronegative. The CDR3 nucleotides are TGTGCCAGCACCTGGGGAGGTCAAGAGACCCAGTACTTC. It yields the protein CASTWGGQETQYF. The full variable domain, its missing parts supplied by reference TRBV5-8 and TRBJ2-5, is EAGVTQSPTHLIKTRGQQATLRCSPISGHTSVYWYQQALGLGLQFLLWYDEGEERNRGNFPPRFSGRQFPNYSSELNVNALELEDSALYLCASTWGGQETQYFGPGTRLLVL.